These 13 T cell receptor beta chains came from one sample sequenced in a study of beta chain features in type 1 diabetes. Sequenced material consisted of expressed TCRB transcripts (all of the isolated RNA was reverse transcribed). The data were produced by immunoSEQ multiplex PCR, yet TCRdb's version contains in-frame clones alone and is incomplete. The sample lists under 400,000 clones, about 19% occurring once. Source material: naive CD4+ T cells from blood. The receptors derive from a woman younger than 35 in good health.

The chain is built from TRBV5-1 and TRBJ2-7; 8 bases are a match to TRBD1. The germline V gene encodes CDR1 SGHRS and CDR2 YFSETQ. With V trimmed by 0 bases and J by 4 bases, 3 bases remained unmatched. The CDR3 covers 14 residues. In nucleotides, the CDR3 is TGCGCCAGCAGCTTGGTCGGGACAGGTTACGAGCAGTACTTC. This gives the protein CASSLVGTGYEQYF.

V gene TRBV6-1 combines with J gene TRBJ2-5, with TRBD1 as a possible D gene (5 bases). The J call may not be correct, given that the DNA end is closer to TRBJ2-7. The CDR3 sequence is 14 residues long. Germline CDR1 reads MNHNS; CDR2 reads SASEGT. The DNA for the CDR3 is TGTGCCAGCAGTGAAGATCAGGGTCCCTACGAGCAGTACTTC. It specifies CASSEDQGPYEQYF.

This clone turned up a few times. The gene calls are TRBV30 and TRBJ1-2, with 9 bases aligning to TRBD1. CDR1 is GTSNPN, CDR2 SVGIG, per germline (reference sequence). Germline trimming cut 0 bases from V and 5 bases from J; bases unmatched to any gene: 7. This CDR3 has 15 amino acids. The CDR3 protein is CAWSVLGTGTYGYTF. CDR3 bases: TGTGCCTGGAGTGTTTTGGGGACAGGGACTTATGGCTACACCTTC.

The CDR3 DNA reads as TGTGCCAGCAGCGCGGCGTCAGGGGTGTACTACGAGCAGTACTTC. As protein: CASSAASGVYYEQYF. V usage is TRBV5-4 and J usage is TRBJ2-7, with TRBD1 as a possible D gene (6 bases). Deletions cut 4 bases from V and 3 bases from J, with 17 bases between. This CDR3 contains 15 residues. Germline assignment: CDR1 SGHNT and CDR2 YYREEE (reference sequence).

The CDR3 protein is CASSDVSGARPYEQYF. The CDR3 nucleotides are TGTGCCAGCAGTGATGTTAGCGGGGCGCGACCTTACGAGCAGTACTTC. The chain uses TRBV2 and TRBJ2-7, with TRBD2 matching over 8 bases. Germline assignment: CDR1 SNHLY and CDR2 FYNNEI. With 3 bases clipped from V and 4 bases from J, the junction kept 11 bases outside the gene matches. The CDR3 has 16 residues.

V gene TRBV5-1 combines with J gene TRBJ2-7; 9 bases align to TRBD2. Germline-derived CDR1 and CDR2 are SGHRS and YFSETQ. CDR3 length: 14 residues. Losses at the gene ends were 7 bases for V and 2 bases for J; bases not matched to a gene: 7. CDR3 sequence: CASHTSGPTYEQYF. The DNA of the CDR3 is TGCGCCAGCCACACTAGCGGGCCAACCTACGAGCAGTACTTC.

The chain joins TRBV4-1 to TRBJ2-5, with 11 positions matching TRBD2. The J call may be mistaken, given a closer DNA end match to TRBJ2-7. This CDR3 contains 15 residues. Germline V gives CDR1 MGHRA, CDR2 YSYEKL. The CDR3 protein is CASSPLGLAGYEQYF. CDR3 bases: TGCGCCAGCAGCCCATTAGGACTAGCGGGCTACGAGCAGTACTTC.

This clone was seen a few times. The chain couples TRBV4-1 to TRBJ2-7; D unclear. Germline CDR1 is MGHRA and CDR2 is YSYEKL. The germline V and J ends were trimmed by 5 bases and 0 bases, with 14 bases remaining between them. The CDR3 contains 15 residues. The CDR3 sequence: CASSSRDYPSYEQYF. CDR3 nucleotides: TGCGCCAGCAGCTCCCGAGATTACCCCTCCTACGAGCAGTACTTC.

The rearrangement joins TRBV30 to TRBJ2-7; the D gene is possibly TRBD1 (8 bases). CDR1 is GTSNPN and CDR2 is SVGIG in the germline V gene (reference sequence). The V gene lost 3 bases and the J gene lost 6 bases, with 15 bases spanning the gap. There are 13 residues in the CDR3. The CDR3 DNA is TGTGCCTGGAGCCGGACAGGGAGGGCCGAGCAGTACTTC. This translates into CAWSRTGRAEQYF. The full variable domain, with the rest looked up from reference TRBV30 and TRBJ2-7, is SQTIHQWPATLVQPVGSPLSLECTVEGTSNPNLYWYRQAAGRGLQLLFYSVGIGQISSEVPQNLSASRPQDRQFILSSKKLLLSDSGFYLCAWSRTGRAEQYFGPGTRLTVT.

In this sample, this clone turned up a few times. V is TRBV7-2 and J is TRBJ1-5; D uncertain. The CDR3 is 15 amino acids. CDR1 is SGHTA, CDR2 FQGNSA, per germline. The V end was cut by 6 bases, the J end by 1 base, with 13 bases between. In DNA form, the CDR3 reads TGTGCCAGCAGTCTATGGGCACCAAGCAATCAGCCCCAGCATTTT. This sequence encodes CASSLWAPSNQPQHF.

This clone has a handful of counts. V usage is TRBV2 and J usage is TRBJ1-1, with D hard to call. CDR3 length equals 12 residues. Germline values: CDR1 SNHLY, CDR2 FYNNEI. Trimming cost V 6 bases and J 5 bases, with 10 bases left between them. The DNA for the CDR3 is TGTGCCAGCAGGTCGACAACAACTGAAGCTTTCTTT. Its protein product is CASRSTTTEAFF.

CDR3 sequence reads: CASSPFPRDSKFF. DNA for the CDR3: TGCGCCAGCAGCCCCTTCCCCCGGGACTCGAAGTTCTTC. The rearrangement links TRBV4-3 to TRBJ2-1; the D gene is possibly TRBD2 (6 bases). Germline CDR1 is LGHNA and CDR2 is YSLEER. V lost 4 bases, J lost 14 bases, and 18 bases lay in between. The CDR3 is 13 residues long.

Notes on this clone: Other DNA sequences in this specimen translate into the identical CDR3. The chain joins TRBV29-1 to TRBJ1-2, with unresolved D. V lost 7 bases, J lost 4 bases, and 10 bases lay in between. The CDR3 contains 11 residues. Germline lookup yields CDR1 SQVTM and CDR2 ANQGSEA. For the CDR3, the DNA is TGCAGCGCTTATAGCTTCTATGGCTACACCTTC. This translates into CSAYSFYGYTF.